This entry lists 22 T cell receptor beta chains sequenced from one sample in a study of beta chain features in type 1 diabetes. Study-level results: Moderate but significant shortening of TCRB CDR3s was recorded in all four CD4+ subsets from Type 1 diabetes patients.

Their antigen targets remain unknown. Every bit of the isolated RNA underwent reverse transcription, so sequencing read expressed TCRB transcripts. Profiled with immunoSEQ multiplex PCR; TCRdb holds only in-frame clones, not every one. The table shows some 640,000 clones, with more than 12% occurring only once. The source material was naive CD4+ T cells from blood. Receptors originate from a man younger than 35 with type 1 diabetes.

This clone has just a few counts. V is TRBV7-6 and J is TRBJ2-5; 16 positions match TRBD2. CDR1 is SGHVS and CDR2 is FNYEAQ in the germline V gene. The CDR3 is 19 amino acids. With V trimmed by 6 bases and J by 2 bases, 12 bases remained unmatched. The CDR3 region is CASSPRPGLAGGRQETQYF. The CDR3 DNA sequence: TGTGCCAGCAGTCCCCGTCCGGGACTAGCGGGAGGGCGACAAGAGACCCAGTACTTC.

The chain carries TRBV6-5 and TRBJ1-6; D is uncertain. V was shortened by 2 bases and J by 6 bases, with 14 bases between the two germline ends. The germline CDR1 and CDR2 sequences are MNHEY and SVGAGI. The CDR3 runs 16 residues. CDR3 bases: TGTGCCAGCAGTTACGCTTCCGGGGTCGGTAATTCACCCCTCCACTTT. Amino acids: CASSYASGVGNSPLHF.

This clone was picked up a small number of times. V and J are TRBV19 and TRBJ2-3, with a possible D match to TRBD2 (5 bases). The CDR3 is 14 residues long. Germline lookup yields CDR1 LNHDA and CDR2 SQIVND (reference sequence). The ends were cut back, 1 base at V and 2 bases at J, with 7 bases in the middle. The CDR3 protein is CASSIGRDTDTQYF. The CDR3 DNA follows: TGTGCCAGTAGTATAGGACGGGACACAGATACGCAGTATTTT.

This clone was seen more than once but under ten times. The chain recombines TRBV2 with TRBJ1-1; the D gene is possibly TRBD1 (5 bases). This CDR3 has 14 amino acids. With 8 bases removed from V and 4 bases from J, the gap between germline ends came to 17 bases. Germline CDR1 is SNHLY and CDR2 is FYNNEI. The CDR3 DNA reads as TGTGCCAGCCGGGCAGGGACGTTAGGCACTGAAGCTTTCTTT. Its protein product is CASRAGTLGTEAFF.

This clone was detected a few times. The chain combines TRBV19 with TRBJ2-5; 11 bases are a match to TRBD2. The CDR3 runs to 14 residues. Trimming cost V 7 bases and J 13 bases; bases outside gene matches: 14. The V gene's germline CDR1 is LNHDA and CDR2 SQIVND (reference sequence). The CDR3 sequence is CASMRRTSGGPWYF. In nucleotides, the CDR3 is TGTGCCAGTATGCGAAGAACTAGCGGGGGACCTTGGTACTTC.

This clone was picked up a small number of times. The chain joins TRBV30 to TRBJ2-1, with 11 bases matching TRBD1. This CDR3 comprises 14 residues. V shed 6 bases, J shed 9 bases, and the junction held 10 bases outside the gene matches. Germline loops: CDR1 GTSNPN, CDR2 SVGIG (reference sequence). The CDR3 loop reads CACNGDRGLGEQFF. In DNA form, the CDR3 reads TGTGCCTGTAACGGGGACAGGGGGTTGGGTGAGCAGTTCTTC. The complete variable domain, with remaining parts taken from reference TRBV30 and TRBJ2-1, reads SQTIHQWPATLVQPVGSPLSLECTVEGTSNPNLYWYRQAAGRGLQLLFYSVGIGQISSEVPQNLSASRPQDRQFILSSKKLLLSDSGFYLCACNGDRGLGEQFFGPGTRLTVL.

The chain carries TRBV7-3 and TRBJ2-3; TRBD1 matches at 8 bases. The V gene's germline CDR1 is SGHTA and CDR2 FQGTGA. V shed 5 bases, J shed 0 bases, and the junction held 4 bases outside the gene matches. This CDR3 spans 15 amino acids. The CDR3 DNA is TGTGCCAGCAGCACCCGACAGGGGAGCACAGATACGCAGTATTTT. Protein product: CASSTRQGSTDTQYF.

This CDR3 reads CASSQGNSGANVLTF. The CDR3 region has the DNA TGCGCCAGCAGCCAGGGCAACTCTGGGGCCAACGTCCTGACTTTC. This sequence joins TRBV4-3 and TRBJ2-6; D ambiguous. The CDR3 extends over 15 amino acids. The germline V gene encodes CDR1 LGHNA and CDR2 YSLEER. Deletions cut 3 bases from V and 0 bases from J, with 6 bases between.

The chain carries TRBV29-1 and TRBJ2-2; 7 bases line up with TRBD1. This CDR3 has 11 residues. Germline V gene sequence: CDR1 SQVTM, CDR2 ANQGSEA. Trimming took 7 bases from V and 4 from J; bases not matched to a gene: 0. Here the CDR3 DNA reads TGCAGCGGGGACAGCACCGGGGAGCTGTTTTTT. It specifies CSGDSTGELFF.

V gene TRBV5-4 combines with J gene TRBJ2-2; 10 positions match TRBD1. There are 16 residues in the CDR3. Germline CDR1 reads SGHNT; CDR2 reads YYREEE (reference sequence). The junction had 8 bases not matched to a gene; V was cut back by 3 bases and J by 6 bases. In DNA, the CDR3 is TGTGCCAGCAGCTCCCCCGGGACAGGGGAGGCCGGGGAGCTGTTTTTT. Protein: CASSSPGTGEAGELFF.

This clone showed up just a few times. The chain recombines TRBV7-2 with TRBJ1-3; D call uncertain. V was clipped by 2 bases and J by 4 bases, with 15 bases between them. The CDR3 length is 16 residues. The germline V gene has CDR1 SGHTA and CDR2 FQGNSA. CDR3 in amino acids: CASSLRPVGGGNTIYF. CDR3 DNA sequence: TGTGCCAGCAGCTTAAGGCCGGTCGGTGGGGGAAACACCATATATTTT.

A remark on this clone: The junction differs from germline at one of its ends, possibly a read error. This chain connects TRBV7-9 to TRBJ1-4; tentatively, D is TRBD1 (5 bases). Germline V gives CDR1 SEHNR, CDR2 FQNEAQ (reference sequence). This CDR3 spans 16 amino acids. The CDR3 nucleotides read TGTGCCAGCAGCGTAGCAGGGTTGTCTGGTAATGAAAAACTGTTTTTT. Amino acid sequence: CASSVAGLSGNEKLFF. Full variable domain (remainder filled in from reference TRBV7-9 and TRBJ1-4): DTGVSQNPRHKITKRGQNVTFRCDPISEHNRLYWYRQTLGQGPEFLTYFQNEAQLEKSRLLSDRFSAERPKGSFSTLEIQRTEQGDSAMYLCASSVAGLSGNEKLFFGSGTQLSVL.

The V gene is TRBV29-1, the J gene TRBJ2-3; 8 nucleotides agree with TRBD1. CDR3 size: 14 residues. V lost 7 bases, J lost 5 bases, and 11 bases stayed unmatched. Germline CDR1 and CDR2: SQVTM and ANQGSEA. The DNA for the CDR3 is TGCAGCGATAAACCGGACAGGGCCGGAGATACGCAGTATTTT. Its protein product is CSDKPDRAGDTQYF.

This clone was observed at least ten times. This chain connects TRBV5-4 to TRBJ2-5, with unresolved D. The CDR3 is made up of 13 amino acids. In germline, CDR1 is SGHNT, CDR2 YYREEE (reference sequence). With 1 base removed from V and 5 bases from J, the gap between germline ends came to 9 bases. In DNA form, the CDR3 reads TGTGCCAGCAGCTTGAACGCCATGGAGACCCAGTACTTC. Translation gives CASSLNAMETQYF.

The J gene is TRBJ2-7, the V gene TRBV6-1; D remains unclear. Germline V gene data show CDR1 as MNHNS and CDR2 as SASEGT. CDR3 length: 12 residues. Trimming pared 6 bases from V and 6 bases from J, leaving 12 bases between. The chain's CDR3 is CASRDLRSEQYF. The CDR3 nucleotides read TGTGCCAGCAGGGACCTCAGGTCCGAGCAGTACTTC.

A few counts support this clone. The chain carries TRBV29-1 and TRBJ1-2; D may be TRBD1 (5 bases). This CDR3 contains 14 residues. Germline-derived CDR1 and CDR2 are SQVTM and ANQGSEA. V lost 6 bases and J lost 2, with 16 bases in between. CDR3 nucleotide sequence: TGCAGCGTCGACAGTTGGGGGATGAACTATGGCTACACCTTC. Residues: CSVDSWGMNYGYTF.

The J gene is TRBJ1-4, the V gene TRBV4-2, with 10 positions matching TRBD1. The germline V gene encodes CDR1 LGHNA and CDR2 YNFKEQ. The ends lost 2 bases at V and 16 bases at J; junction bases unmatched: 4. The CDR3 sequence is 12 residues long. The CDR3 nucleotides are TGTGCCAGCAGCCAACGACAGGGGGCTCCGTTTTTT. Its protein is CASSQRQGAPFF.

This clone was observed a handful of times. The V gene is TRBV5-6, the J gene TRBJ2-3; 7 bases agree with TRBD2. V shed 2 bases and J 0 bases; nucleotides not matched to a gene: 3. Germline assignment: CDR1 SGHDT and CDR2 YYEEEE. CDR3 length: 15 residues. The CDR3, as DNA: TGTGCCAGCAGCTTACCAGCGGGAAGCACAGATACGCAGTATTTT. This codes for CASSLPAGSTDTQYF.

This clone was observed a handful of times. V gene TRBV10-3 combines with J gene TRBJ2-4, with D possibly being TRBD1 (5 bases). Germline loops: CDR1 ENHRY, CDR2 SYGVKD. The length of the CDR3 is 13 residues. Deletions cut 6 bases from V and 6 bases from J, with 12 bases between. CDR3 nucleotides: TGTGCCATCAGAGCACAGGATATAAACATTCAGTACTTC. It yields the protein CAIRAQDINIQYF.

This clone has more than one count but fewer than ten. The V gene is TRBV2, the J gene TRBJ1-1; no clear D. Per germline, CDR1 SNHLY and CDR2 FYNNEI. The CDR3 has 16 amino acids. Between the trimmed V and J ends, which lost 4 bases and 1 base, there was a span of 16 bases. This CDR3 reads CASSVHPAGPNTEAFF. CDR3 DNA sequence: TGTGCCAGCAGTGTCCACCCGGCAGGCCCGAACACTGAAGCTTTCTTT.

This clone was detected only a few times. The chain employs TRBV6-6 and TRBJ2-3, with D possibly matching TRBD1 (5 bases). The CDR3 sequence is 14 residues long. CDR1 and CDR2 from the germline V gene are MNHNY and SVGAGI (reference sequence). Trimming took 5 bases from V and 0 from J, leaving 9 bases between them. The DNA for the CDR3 is TGTGCCAGCAGTCTCGACAGTAGCACAGATACGCAGTATTTT. Its translation is CASSLDSSTDTQYF.

This clone was seen a few times. The chain joins TRBV9 to TRBJ2-7, with TRBD2 matching over 9 bases. This CDR3 has 16 amino acids. The junction had 8 bases not matched to a gene; V was cut back by 1 base and J by 3 bases. Per germline, CDR1 SGDLS and CDR2 YYNGEE. The CDR3 coding sequence is TGTGCCAGCAGCGTAAGGGGTAGCGGGAGTAGCTACGAGCAGTACTTC. It encodes CASSVRGSGSSYEQYF.